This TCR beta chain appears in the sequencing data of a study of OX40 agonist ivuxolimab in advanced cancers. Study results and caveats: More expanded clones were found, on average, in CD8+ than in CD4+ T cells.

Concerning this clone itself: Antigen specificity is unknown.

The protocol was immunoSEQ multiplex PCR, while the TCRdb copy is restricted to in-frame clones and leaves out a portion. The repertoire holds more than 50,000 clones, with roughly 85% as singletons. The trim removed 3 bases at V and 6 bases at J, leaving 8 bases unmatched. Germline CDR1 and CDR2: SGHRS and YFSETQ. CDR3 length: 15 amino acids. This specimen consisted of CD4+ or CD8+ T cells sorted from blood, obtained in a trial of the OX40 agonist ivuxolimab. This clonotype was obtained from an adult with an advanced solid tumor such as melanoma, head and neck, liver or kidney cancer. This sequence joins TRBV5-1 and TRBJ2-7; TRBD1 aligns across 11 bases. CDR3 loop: CASSSQGQGAGEQYF. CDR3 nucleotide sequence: TGCGCCAGCAGCTCACAAGGACAGGGGGCGGGCGAGCAGTACTTC.